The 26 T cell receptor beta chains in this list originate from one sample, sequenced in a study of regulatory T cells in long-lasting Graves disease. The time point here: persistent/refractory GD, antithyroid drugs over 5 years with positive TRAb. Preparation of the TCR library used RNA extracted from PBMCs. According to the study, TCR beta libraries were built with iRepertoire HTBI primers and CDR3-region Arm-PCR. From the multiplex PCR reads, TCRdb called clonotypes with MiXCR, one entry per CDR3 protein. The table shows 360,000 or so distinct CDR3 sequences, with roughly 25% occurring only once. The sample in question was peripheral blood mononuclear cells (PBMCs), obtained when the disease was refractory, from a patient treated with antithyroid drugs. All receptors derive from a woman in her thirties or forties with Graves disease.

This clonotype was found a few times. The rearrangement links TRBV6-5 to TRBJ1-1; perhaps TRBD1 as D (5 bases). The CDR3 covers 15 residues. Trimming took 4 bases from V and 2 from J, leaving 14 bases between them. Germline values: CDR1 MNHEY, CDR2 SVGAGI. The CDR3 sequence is CASSSPWTFNTEAFF. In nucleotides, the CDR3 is TGTGCCAGCAGTTCGCCCTGGACATTCAACACTGAAGCTTTCTTT.

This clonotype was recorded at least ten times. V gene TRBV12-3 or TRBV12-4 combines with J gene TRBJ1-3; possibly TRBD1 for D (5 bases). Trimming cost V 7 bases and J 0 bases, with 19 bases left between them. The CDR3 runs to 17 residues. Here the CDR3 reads CASTPRMRDSSGNTIYF. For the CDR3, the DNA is TGTGCCAGCACCCCCCGAATGAGGGACTCCTCTGGAAACACCATATATTTT.

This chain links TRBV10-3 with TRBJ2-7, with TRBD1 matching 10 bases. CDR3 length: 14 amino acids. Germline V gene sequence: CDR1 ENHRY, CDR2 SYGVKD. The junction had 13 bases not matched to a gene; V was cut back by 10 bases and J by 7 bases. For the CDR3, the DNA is TGTGCCAGCAGACAACCGGGACAGGGGAGAGAGCAGTACTTC. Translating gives CASRQPGQGREQYF.

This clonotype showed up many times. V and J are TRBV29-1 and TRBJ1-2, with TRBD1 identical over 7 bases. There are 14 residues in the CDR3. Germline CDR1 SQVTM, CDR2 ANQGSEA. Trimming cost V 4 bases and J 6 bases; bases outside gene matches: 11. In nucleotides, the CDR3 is TGCAGCGTTGTCGGGCAGGGGGTGGCGGATGGCTACACCTTC. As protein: CSVVGQGVADGYTF.

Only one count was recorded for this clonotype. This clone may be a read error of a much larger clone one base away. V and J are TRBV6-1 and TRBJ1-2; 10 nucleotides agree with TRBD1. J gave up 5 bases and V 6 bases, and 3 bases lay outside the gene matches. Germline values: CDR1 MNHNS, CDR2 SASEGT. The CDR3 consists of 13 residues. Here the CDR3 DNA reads TGTGCCAGCAGGGGACAGGGGACTTATGGCTACACCTTC. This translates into CASRGQGTYGYTF.

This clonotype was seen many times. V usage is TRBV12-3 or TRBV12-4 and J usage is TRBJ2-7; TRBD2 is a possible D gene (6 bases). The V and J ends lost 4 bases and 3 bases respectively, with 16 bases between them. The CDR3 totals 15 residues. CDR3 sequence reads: CASSSSGGTFYEQYF. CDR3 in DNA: TGTGCCAGCAGTTCTTCTGGGGGGACTTTCTACGAGCAGTACTTC.

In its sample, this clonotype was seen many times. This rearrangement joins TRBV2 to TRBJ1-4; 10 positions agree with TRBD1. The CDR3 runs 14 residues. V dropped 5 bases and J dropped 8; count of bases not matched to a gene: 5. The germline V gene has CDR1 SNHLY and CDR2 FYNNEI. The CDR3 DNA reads TGTGCCAGCAGTTGGGACAGGGGAGGGGAAAAACTGTTTTTT. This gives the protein CASSWDRGGEKLFF.

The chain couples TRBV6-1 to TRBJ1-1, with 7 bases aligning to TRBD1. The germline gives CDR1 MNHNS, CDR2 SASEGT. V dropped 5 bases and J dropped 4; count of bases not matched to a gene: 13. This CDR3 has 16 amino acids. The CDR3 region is CASSYGGQSWGTEAFF. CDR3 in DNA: TGTGCCAGCAGTTACGGGGGACAGTCCTGGGGCACTGAAGCTTTCTTT.

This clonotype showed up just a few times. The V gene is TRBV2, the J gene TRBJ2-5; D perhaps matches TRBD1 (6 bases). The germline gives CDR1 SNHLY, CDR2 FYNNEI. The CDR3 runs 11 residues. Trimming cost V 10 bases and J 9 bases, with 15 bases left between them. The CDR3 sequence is CATRGPWAQYF. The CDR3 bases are TGTGCCACCAGGGGACCGTGGGCCCAGTACTTC.

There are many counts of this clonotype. CDR3 residues: CASSLNPPGGQYF. The CDR3 DNA reads as TGTGCCAGCAGTTTAAATCCCCCAGGGGGCCAGTACTTC. The rearrangement joins TRBV28 to TRBJ2-5; 7 bases match TRBD1. Germline CDR1 MDHEN, CDR2 SYDVKM. This CDR3 contains 13 residues. J gave up 10 bases and V 2 bases, and 7 bases lay outside the gene matches.

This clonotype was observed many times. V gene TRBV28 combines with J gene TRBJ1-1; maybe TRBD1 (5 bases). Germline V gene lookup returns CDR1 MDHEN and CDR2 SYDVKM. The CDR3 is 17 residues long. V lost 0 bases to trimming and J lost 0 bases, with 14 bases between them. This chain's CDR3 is CASSLWQDIALNTEAFF. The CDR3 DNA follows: TGTGCCAGCAGTTTATGGCAGGACATAGCCTTGAACACTGAAGCTTTCTTT.

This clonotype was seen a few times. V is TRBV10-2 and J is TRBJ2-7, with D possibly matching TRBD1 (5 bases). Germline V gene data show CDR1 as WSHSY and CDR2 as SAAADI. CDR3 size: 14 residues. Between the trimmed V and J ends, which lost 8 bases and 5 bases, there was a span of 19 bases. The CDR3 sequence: CASRRVSVGHEQYF. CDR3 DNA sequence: TGCGCCAGCCGCCGGGTCTCCGTGGGGCACGAGCAGTACTTC.

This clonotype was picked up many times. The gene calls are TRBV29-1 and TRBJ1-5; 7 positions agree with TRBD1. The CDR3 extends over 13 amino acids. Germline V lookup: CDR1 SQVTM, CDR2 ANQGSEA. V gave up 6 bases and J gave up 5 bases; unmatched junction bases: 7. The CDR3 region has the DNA TGCAGCGTCGCCGGGACAGTGGATCAGCCCCAGCATTTT. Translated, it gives CSVAGTVDQPQHF.

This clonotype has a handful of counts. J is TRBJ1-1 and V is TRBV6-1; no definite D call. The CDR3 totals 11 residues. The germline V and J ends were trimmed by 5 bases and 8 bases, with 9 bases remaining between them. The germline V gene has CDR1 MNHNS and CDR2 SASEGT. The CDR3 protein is CASSRTWEAFF. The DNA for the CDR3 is TGTGCCAGCAGTCGGACTTGGGAAGCTTTCTTT.

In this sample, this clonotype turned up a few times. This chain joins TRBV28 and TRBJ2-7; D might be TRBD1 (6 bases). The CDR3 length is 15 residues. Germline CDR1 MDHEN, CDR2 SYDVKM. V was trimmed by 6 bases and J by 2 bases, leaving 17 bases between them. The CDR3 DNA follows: TGTGCCAGCAGCTTAACCGGGACAAGCGCCTACGAGCAGTACTTC. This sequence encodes CASSLTGTSAYEQYF.

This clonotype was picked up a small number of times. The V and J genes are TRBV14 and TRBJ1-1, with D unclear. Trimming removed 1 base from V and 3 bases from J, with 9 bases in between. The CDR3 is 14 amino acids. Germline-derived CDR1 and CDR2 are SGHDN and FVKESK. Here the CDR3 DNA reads TGTGCCAGCAGCCAAGCTACCTGGGACACTGAAGCTTTCTTT. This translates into CASSQATWDTEAFF.

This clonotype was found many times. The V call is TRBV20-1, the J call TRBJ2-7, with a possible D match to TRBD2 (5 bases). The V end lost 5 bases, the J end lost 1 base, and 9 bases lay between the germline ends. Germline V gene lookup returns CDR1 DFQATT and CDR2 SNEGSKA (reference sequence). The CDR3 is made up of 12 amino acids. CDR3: CSARTSSYEQYF. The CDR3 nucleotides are TGCAGTGCTCGTACTAGTTCCTACGAGCAGTACTTC.

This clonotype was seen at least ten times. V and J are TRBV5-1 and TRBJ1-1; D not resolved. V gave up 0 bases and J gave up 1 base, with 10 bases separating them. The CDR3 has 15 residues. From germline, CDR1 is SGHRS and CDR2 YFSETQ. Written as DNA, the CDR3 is TGCGCCAGCAGCTTGGACGGGATCGCGAACACTGAAGCTTTCTTT. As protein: CASSLDGIANTEAFF.

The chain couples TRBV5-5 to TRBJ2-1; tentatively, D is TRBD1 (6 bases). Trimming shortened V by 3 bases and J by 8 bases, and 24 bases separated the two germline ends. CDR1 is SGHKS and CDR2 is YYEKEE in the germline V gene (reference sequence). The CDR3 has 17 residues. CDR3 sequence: CASSSKTGTLVDYEQFF. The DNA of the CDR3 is TGTGCCAGCAGCTCGAAAACCGGGACACTCGTAGACTATGAGCAGTTCTTC.

CDR3 amino acids: CASSLNVRGSQETQYF. CDR3 nucleotide sequence: TGTGCCAGCAGCTTAAACGTCAGGGGGTCCCAAGAGACCCAGTACTTC. The genes are TRBV7-6 and TRBJ2-5; 7 nucleotides agree with TRBD1. The CDR3 covers 16 residues. Germline-derived CDR1 and CDR2 are SGHVS and FNYEAQ. V dropped 2 bases and J dropped 1; count of bases not matched to a gene: 7.

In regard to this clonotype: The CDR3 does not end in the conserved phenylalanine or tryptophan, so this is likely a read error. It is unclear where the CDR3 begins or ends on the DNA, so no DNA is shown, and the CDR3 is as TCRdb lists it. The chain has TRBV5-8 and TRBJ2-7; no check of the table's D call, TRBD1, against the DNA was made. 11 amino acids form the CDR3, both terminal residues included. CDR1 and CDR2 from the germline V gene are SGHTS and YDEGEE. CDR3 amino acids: CASSLLRSAHL.

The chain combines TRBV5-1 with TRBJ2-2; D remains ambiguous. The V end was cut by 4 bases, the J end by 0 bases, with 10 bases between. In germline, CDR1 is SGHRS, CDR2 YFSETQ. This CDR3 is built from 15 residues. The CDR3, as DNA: TGCGCCAGCAGCCGCGGACGGTCGAACACCGGGGAGCTGTTTTTT. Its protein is CASSRGRSNTGELFF.

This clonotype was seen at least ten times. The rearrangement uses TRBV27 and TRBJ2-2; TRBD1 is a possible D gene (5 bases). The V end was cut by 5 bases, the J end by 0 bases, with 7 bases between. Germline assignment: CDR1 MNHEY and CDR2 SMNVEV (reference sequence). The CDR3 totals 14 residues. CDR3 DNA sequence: TGTGCCAGCAGTAGACAGCCGAACACCGGGGAGCTGTTTTTT. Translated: CASSRQPNTGELFF.

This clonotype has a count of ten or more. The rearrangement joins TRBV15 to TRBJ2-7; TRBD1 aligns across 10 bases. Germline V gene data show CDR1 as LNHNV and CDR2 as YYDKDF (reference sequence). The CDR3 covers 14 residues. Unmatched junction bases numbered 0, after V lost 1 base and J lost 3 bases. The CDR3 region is CATSRGTGGYEQYF. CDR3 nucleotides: TGTGCCACCAGCAGAGGGACAGGGGGCTACGAGCAGTACTTC.

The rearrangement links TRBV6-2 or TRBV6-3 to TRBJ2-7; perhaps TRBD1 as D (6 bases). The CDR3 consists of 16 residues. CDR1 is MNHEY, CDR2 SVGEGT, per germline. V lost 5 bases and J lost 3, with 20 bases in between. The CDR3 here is CASSTGFGASGYEQYF. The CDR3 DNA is TGTGCCAGCAGTACAGGGTTCGGGGCCTCGGGCTACGAGCAGTACTTC.

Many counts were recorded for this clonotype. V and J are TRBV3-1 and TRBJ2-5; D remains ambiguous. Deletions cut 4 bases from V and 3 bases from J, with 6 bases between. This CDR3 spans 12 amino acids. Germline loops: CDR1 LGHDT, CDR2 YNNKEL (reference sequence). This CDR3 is CASSRSKETQYF. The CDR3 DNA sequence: TGTGCCAGCAGCCGCTCGAAAGAGACCCAGTACTTC.